These 21 T cell receptor beta chains share one sample of origin, sequenced in a study of control samples from healthy donors and cancer patients. This table comes from immunoSEQ multiplex PCR, and its TCRdb copy is limited to in-frame clones, with some not included. The data contain 200,000 to 250,000 clones, 85% to 95% of them singletons. Specimen: blood. The receptors originated from a man aged 50 to 60 in good health.

This chain uses TRBV11-1 with TRBJ2-5, with D maybe TRBD1 (6 bases). Germline-derived CDR1 and CDR2 are SGHAT and FQDESV (reference sequence). Trimming took off 7 bases at V and 3 bases at J, with 9 bases between the two ends. The CDR3 loop spans 12 amino acids. CDR3: CASTNREETQYF. The DNA for the CDR3 is TGTGCCAGCACAAACAGGGAAGAGACCCAGTACTTC. The full variable domain, in which reference TRBV11-1 and TRBJ2-5 provide the parts outside the CDR3, is EAEVAQSPRYKITEKSQAVAFWCDPISGHATLYWYRQILGQGPELLVQFQDESVVDDSQLPKDRFSAERLKGVDSTLKIQPAELGDSAMYLCASTNREETQYFGPGTRLLVL.

The chain combines TRBV9 with TRBJ2-2, with 11 bases that match TRBD1. Germline V gives CDR1 SGDLS, CDR2 YYNGEE. The V and J ends lost 4 bases and 7 bases, in that order; junction bases with no gene match: 3. The CDR3 consists of 14 residues. The CDR3 here is CASSRGQGDGELFF. The CDR3 bases are TGTGCCAGCAGCAGGGGACAGGGGGACGGGGAGCTGTTTTTT.

The chain recombines TRBV5-1 with TRBJ2-5, with 11 positions matching TRBD2. Per germline, CDR1 SGHRS and CDR2 YFSETQ. Trimming at V came to 4 bases and at J to 0 bases, leaving 2 bases not matched to a gene. The CDR3 has 15 residues. CDR3 protein: CASSRGLADQETQYF. The CDR3 DNA follows: TGCGCCAGCAGCAGGGGACTAGCGGACCAAGAGACCCAGTACTTC.

The chain links TRBV5-1 to TRBJ2-7, with 10 nucleotides matching TRBD2. CDR3 size: 13 residues. J lost 3 bases, V lost 7 bases, and 4 bases had no gene match. Germline V gene lookup returns CDR1 SGHRS and CDR2 YFSETQ. The CDR3 is CASGSSGGYEQYF. The CDR3 nucleotides read TGCGCCAGCGGATCTAGCGGGGGCTACGAGCAGTACTTC.

The chain has TRBV19 and TRBJ2-7; either TRBD1 or TRBD2 may supply D (6 bases each). The CDR3 contains 14 residues. CDR1 and CDR2 (germline): LNHDA, SQIVND (reference sequence). The V end was cut by 1 base, the J end by 5 bases, with 12 bases between. The CDR3: CASSIATGADEQYF. CDR3 nucleotide sequence: TGTGCCAGTAGTATAGCGACGGGGGCAGACGAGCAGTACTTC.

The J gene is TRBJ1-3, the V gene TRBV6-1; the D is unclear. Trimming shortened V by 3 bases and J by 0 bases, and 6 bases separated the two germline ends. CDR3 length: 14 amino acids. Per the germline V gene, CDR1 is MNHNS and CDR2 is SASEGT. The CDR3 is CASSDTSSGNTIYF. The CDR3, as DNA: TGTGCCAGCAGTGACACGAGCTCTGGAAACACCATATATTTT.

This clone has just one count. The J gene is TRBJ2-7, the V gene TRBV5-4, with TRBD2 matching 8 bases. V dropped 0 bases and J dropped 4; count of bases not matched to a gene: 6. The CDR3 spans 15 residues. Germline V CDR1 and CDR2: SGHNT, YYREEE (reference sequence). CDR3 DNA sequence: TGTGCCAGCAGCTTGGTCAGCGGGGGTAGTTACGAGCAGTACTTC. This sequence encodes CASSLVSGGSYEQYF.

J is TRBJ1-6 and V is TRBV2; D ambiguous. Germline V CDR1 and CDR2: SNHLY, FYNNEI. V lost 2 bases and J lost 4, with 6 bases in between. The CDR3 covers 14 residues. CDR3 in DNA: TGTGCCAGCAGTGAACGGTTTTATAATTCACCCCTCCACTTT. This encodes CASSERFYNSPLHF. Supplemented by reference TRBV2 and TRBJ1-6, the full variable domain reads EPEVTQTPSHQVTQMGQEVILRCVPISNHLYFYWYRQILGQKVEFLVSFYNNEISEKSEIFDDQFSVERPDGSNFTLKIRSTKLEDSAMYFCASSERFYNSPLHFGNGTRLTVT.

The genes are TRBV19 and TRBJ2-3, with D perhaps TRBD1 (6 bases). V was shortened by 7 bases and J by 0 bases, with 17 bases between the two germline ends. The CDR3 sequence is 16 residues long. CDR1 is LNHDA, CDR2 SQIVND, per germline (reference sequence). CDR3 sequence (DNA): TGTGCCAGTACCACCAGGCCCACAGGGAGCACAGATACGCAGTATTTT. It codes for CASTTRPTGSTDTQYF.

This chain uses TRBV11-2 with TRBJ1-1; TRBD1 might be the D (5 bases). V was pared by 1 base and J by 6 bases, with 21 bases between. The CDR3 has 17 amino acids. Germline CDR1 and CDR2: SGHAT and FQNNGV. The DNA for the CDR3 is TGTGCCAGCAGCTTAGGACGGGTGATTGGTGGGGGTTCTGAAGCTTTCTTT. This translates into CASSLGRVIGGGSEAFF.

The genes are TRBV10-3 and TRBJ1-5, with a tentative D call TRBD1 (6 bases). The CDR3 extends over 13 amino acids. The germline V gene has CDR1 ENHRY and CDR2 SYGVKD. V lost 7 bases, J lost 4 bases, and 11 bases lay in between. In DNA, the CDR3 is TGTGCCATCAACAGGGACACTAATCAGCCCCAGCATTTT. It is translated as CAINRDTNQPQHF.

CDR3 nucleotide sequence: TGTGCCAGCAGTAATCAGGTCGCGCGAAACACCATATATTTT. It encodes CASSNQVARNTIYF. V usage is TRBV11-2 and J usage is TRBJ1-3; the D is unclear. V was pared by 6 bases and J by 5 bases, with 14 bases between. The CDR3 has 14 residues. Germline values: CDR1 SGHAT, CDR2 FQNNGV.

This chain uses TRBV5-6 with TRBJ1-3, with a weak D call TRBD1 (6 bases). The CDR3 extends over 16 amino acids. V lost 2 bases and J 3 bases, leaving 15 bases between the germline ends. Germline values: CDR1 SGHDT, CDR2 YYEEEE. DNA of the CDR3: TGTGCCAGCAGCTTTGGTACGGGGGCAAGTGGAAACACCATATATTTT. This codes for CASSFGTGASGNTIYF. Together with reference TRBV5-6 and TRBJ1-3, the CDR3 gives the full variable domain: DAGVTQSPTHLIKTRGQQVTLRCSPKSGHDTVSWYQQALGQGPQFIFQYYEEEERQRGNFPDRFSGHQFPNYSSELNVNALLLGDSALYLCASSFGTGASGNTIYFGEGSWLTVV.

V gene TRBV27 combines with J gene TRBJ2-3; D might be TRBD1 (6 bases). This CDR3 has 15 amino acids. Trimming removed 3 bases from V and 4 bases from J, with 14 bases in between. The V gene's germline CDR1 is MNHEY and CDR2 SMNVEV (reference sequence). The CDR3 sequence is CASSFSFSGADTQYF. For the CDR3, the DNA is TGTGCCAGCAGTTTCAGCTTTTCAGGGGCAGATACGCAGTATTTT.

The rearrangement joins TRBV3-1 (or the pseudogene TRBV3-2) to TRBJ2-7, with D unclear. The CDR3 sequence is 12 residues long. CDR1 is LGHDT, CDR2 YNNKEL, per germline (reference sequence). Trimming took 5 bases from V and 5 from J, leaving 10 bases between them. The CDR3 nucleotides read TGTGCCAGCAGCTCCCCTGGGGACGAGCAGTACTTC. Protein: CASSSPGDEQYF.

The CDR3 DNA sequence: TGTGCCAGCAGCCATGGGACATTAGACACCGGGGAGCTGTTTTTT. Translation: CASSHGTLDTGELFF. The V call is TRBV3-1 (or the pseudogene TRBV3-2), the J call TRBJ2-2; possible D gene TRBD1, 6 bases. CDR3 length equals 15 residues. The V end was cut by 3 bases, the J end by 3 bases, with 11 bases between. Germline-derived CDR1 and CDR2 are LGHDT and YNNKEL (reference sequence).

The gene calls are TRBV6-5 and TRBJ1-1, with unresolved D. Germline-derived CDR1 and CDR2 are MNHEY and SVGAGI. The V end was cut by 10 bases, the J end by 0 bases, with 15 bases between. This CDR3 region has 14 residues. In nucleotides, the CDR3 is TGTGCCACCTCCGGCGGCTCCATGAACACTGAAGCTTTCTTT. As protein: CATSGGSMNTEAFF.

The rearrangement joins TRBV29-1 to TRBJ1-2, with unresolved D. CDR1 and CDR2 (germline): SQVTM, ANQGSEA. V shed 4 bases and J shed 2 bases, with 17 bases lying between them. This CDR3 is 15 amino acids long. The CDR3 protein is CSVAQPLTFNYGYTF. The CDR3 nucleotides read TGCAGCGTTGCGCAGCCTCTTACCTTCAACTATGGCTACACCTTC.

This rearrangement joins TRBV5-1 to TRBJ1-1, with D uncertain. The V gene lost 3 bases and the J gene lost 3 bases, with 9 bases spanning the gap. The germline V gene encodes CDR1 SGHRS and CDR2 YFSETQ. The CDR3 is 13 residues long. CDR3 loop: CASSYDQDTEAFF. CDR3 sequence (DNA): TGCGCCAGCAGCTACGACCAAGACACTGAAGCTTTCTTT.

The chain joins TRBV5-1 to TRBJ2-5; D unclear. The CDR3 extends over 13 amino acids. V lost 0 bases and J 5 bases, leaving 8 bases between the germline ends. Germline lookup yields CDR1 SGHRS and CDR2 YFSETQ. The CDR3 reads CASSLGSLETQYF. For the CDR3, the DNA is TGCGCCAGCAGCTTGGGGAGTTTGGAGACCCAGTACTTC.

This clone was recorded only once. The chain is built from TRBV7-9 and TRBJ2-7; 7 bases match TRBD1. Per germline, CDR1 SEHNR and CDR2 FQNEAQ (reference sequence). This CDR3 comprises 15 residues. V shed 5 bases and J 2 bases; nucleotides not matched to a gene: 9. CDR3 DNA: TGTGCCAGCAGCCCAAACCGGGACAGCCCCTACGAGCAGTACTTC. It translates to CASSPNRDSPYEQYF.